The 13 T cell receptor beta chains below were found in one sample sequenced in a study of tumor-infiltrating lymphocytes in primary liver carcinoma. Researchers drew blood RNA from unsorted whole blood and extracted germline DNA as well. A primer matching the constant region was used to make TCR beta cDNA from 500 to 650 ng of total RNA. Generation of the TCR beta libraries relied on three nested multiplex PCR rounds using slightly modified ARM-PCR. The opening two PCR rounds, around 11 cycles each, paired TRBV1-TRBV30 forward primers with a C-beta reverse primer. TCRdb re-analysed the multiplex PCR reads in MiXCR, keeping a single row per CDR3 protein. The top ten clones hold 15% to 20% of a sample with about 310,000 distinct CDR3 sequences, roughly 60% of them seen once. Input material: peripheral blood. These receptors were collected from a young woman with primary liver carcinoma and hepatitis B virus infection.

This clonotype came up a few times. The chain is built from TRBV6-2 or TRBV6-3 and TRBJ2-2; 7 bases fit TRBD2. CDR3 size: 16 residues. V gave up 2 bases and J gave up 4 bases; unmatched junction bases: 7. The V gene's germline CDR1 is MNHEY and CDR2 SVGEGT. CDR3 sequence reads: CASSYRGGGPTGELFF. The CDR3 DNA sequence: TGTGCCAGCAGTTACCGGGGCGGGGGACCCACCGGGGAGCTGTTTTTT.

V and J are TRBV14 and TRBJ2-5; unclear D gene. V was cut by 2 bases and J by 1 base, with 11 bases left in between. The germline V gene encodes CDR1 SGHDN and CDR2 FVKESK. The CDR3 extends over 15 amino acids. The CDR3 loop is CASSQNFAVQETQYF. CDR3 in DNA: TGTGCCAGCAGCCAAAACTTTGCCGTCCAAGAGACCCAGTACTTC.

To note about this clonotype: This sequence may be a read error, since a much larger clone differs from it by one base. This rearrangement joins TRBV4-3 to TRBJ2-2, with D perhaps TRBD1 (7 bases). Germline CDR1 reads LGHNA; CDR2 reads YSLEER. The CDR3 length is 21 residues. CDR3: CASSHQPLSEVEGAVHGKLFF. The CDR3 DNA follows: TGCGCCAGCAGCCATCAACCCCTAAGTGAAGTGGAGGGGGCTGTTCACGGGAAGCTGTTTTTT.

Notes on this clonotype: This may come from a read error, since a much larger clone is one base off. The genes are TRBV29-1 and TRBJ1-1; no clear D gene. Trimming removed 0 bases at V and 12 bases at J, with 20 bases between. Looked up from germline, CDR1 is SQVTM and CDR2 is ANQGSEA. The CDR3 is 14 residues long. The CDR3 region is CSVEDLQLRGKTFF. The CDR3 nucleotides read TGCAGCGTTGAAGATCTTCAATTGCGAGGGAAAACTTTCTTT.

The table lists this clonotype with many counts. CDR3 DNA sequence: TGCGCCAGCAGCCAAGACCGAGCAAGTGTCTACAATGAGCAGTTCTTC. Amino acids: CASSQDRASVYNEQFF. The genes are TRBV4-3 and TRBJ2-1; D unclear. V gave up 0 bases and J gave up 3 bases, with 12 bases separating them. The CDR3 spans 16 residues. Per the germline V gene, CDR1 is LGHNA and CDR2 is YSLEER.

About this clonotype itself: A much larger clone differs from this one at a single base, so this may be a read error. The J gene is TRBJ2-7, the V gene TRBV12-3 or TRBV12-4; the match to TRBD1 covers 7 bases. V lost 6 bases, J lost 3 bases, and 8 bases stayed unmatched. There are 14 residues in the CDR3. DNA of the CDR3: TGTGCCAGCAGCAGTTACCAGGGGGTCTACGAGCAGTACTTC. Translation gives CASSSYQGVYEQYF.

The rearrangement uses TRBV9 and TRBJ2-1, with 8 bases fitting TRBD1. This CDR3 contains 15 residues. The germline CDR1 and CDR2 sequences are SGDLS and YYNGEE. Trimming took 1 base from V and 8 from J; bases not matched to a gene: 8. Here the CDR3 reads CASSVHDRGGHEQFF. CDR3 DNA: TGTGCCAGCAGCGTACATGACAGGGGCGGCCATGAGCAGTTCTTC.

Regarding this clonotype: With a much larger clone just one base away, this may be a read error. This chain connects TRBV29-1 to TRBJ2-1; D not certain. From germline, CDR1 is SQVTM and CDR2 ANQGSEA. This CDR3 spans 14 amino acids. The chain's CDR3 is CNVVTHSSYNEQFF. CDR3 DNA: TGCAACGTTGTAACACATAGCTCCTACAATGAGCAGTTCTTC.

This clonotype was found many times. The CDR3 spells CASSAQAWSYGYTF. The CDR3 nucleotides read TGTGCCAGCAGCGCACAGGCTTGGAGCTATGGCTACACCTTC. The chain employs TRBV11-2 and TRBJ1-2, with TRBD1 as a possible D gene (5 bases). Trimming took 5 bases from V and 4 from J, leaving 14 bases between them. The CDR3 is 14 amino acids. The germline CDR1 and CDR2 sequences are SGHAT and FQNNGV.

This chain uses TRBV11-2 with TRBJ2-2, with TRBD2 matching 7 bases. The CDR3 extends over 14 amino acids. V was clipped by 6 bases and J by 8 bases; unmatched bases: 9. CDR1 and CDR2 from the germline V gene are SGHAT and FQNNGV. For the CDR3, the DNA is TGTGCCAGCAGTTCAGGAGGGAGGGTAGGGGAGCTGTTTTTT. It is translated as CASSSGGRVGELFF.

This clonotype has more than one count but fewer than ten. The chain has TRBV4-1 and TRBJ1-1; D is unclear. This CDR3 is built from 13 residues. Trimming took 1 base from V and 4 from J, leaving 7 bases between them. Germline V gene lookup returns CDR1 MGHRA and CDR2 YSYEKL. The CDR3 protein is CASSQVPGTEAFF. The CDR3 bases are TGCGCCAGCAGCCAAGTCCCGGGCACTGAAGCTTTCTTT.

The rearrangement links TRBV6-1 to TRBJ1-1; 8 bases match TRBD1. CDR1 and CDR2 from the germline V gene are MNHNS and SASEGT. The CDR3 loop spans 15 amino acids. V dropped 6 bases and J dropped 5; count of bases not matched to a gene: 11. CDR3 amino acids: CASRLTGVMGTEAFF. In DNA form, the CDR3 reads TGTGCCAGCAGATTGACAGGGGTGATGGGTACTGAAGCTTTCTTT.

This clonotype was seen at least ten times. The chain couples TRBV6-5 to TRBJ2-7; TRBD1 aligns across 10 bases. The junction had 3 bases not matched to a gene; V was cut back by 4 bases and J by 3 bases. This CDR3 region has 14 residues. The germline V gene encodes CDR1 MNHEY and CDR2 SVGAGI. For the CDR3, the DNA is TGTGCCAGCAGTTCAAGGGACAGGGGCTACGAGCAGTACTTC. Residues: CASSSRDRGYEQYF.